This T cell receptor (beta chain) derives from a study of lymphopenia after photon versus proton radiotherapy (dated 2019 in TCRdb). For the wider study: In patients with gastrointestinal tumors who developed high-grade lymphopenia, the study compared the immunological effects of photon radiation therapy with those of proton radiation therapy. A cohort of some 20 patients with gastrointestinal tumors who received either photon or proton therapy and subsequently developed lymphopenia was included. The goal of the study was to characterize the differences between the two radiation modalities in how they affect the immune system. Here is what the overall study found, with its caveats: Across the cohort, an inverse correlation was found between a larger post-nadir drop in TCR diversity and overall survival time among patients who died. After the lymphocyte count nadir, oligoclonal expansion, especially of CD8+ Temra cells, was observed in photon-treated repertoires, and the drop in diversity was driven by this expansion. During treatment, patients who received photon therapy lost naive T cells and TCR diversity and gained effector/memory populations, whereas patients who received proton therapy remained relatively stable. The survival association was assessed only in patients who died, and the authors presented better survival with proton therapy as a possibility rather than a demonstrated result.

The method was the immunoSEQ multiplex PCR assay. Alongside multiparametric flow cytometry, deep sequencing of rearranged TCR beta loci was used to profile the T cell repertoires. TCRdb's version of the immuneACCESS table is confined to in-frame rearrangements and falls short of the full clone set. An unresolved V gene accounts for under half of the shortfall where checked; the remainder is of unknown origin. For this sample there are 150,000 to 200,000 clones; around 85% appear just once. The ten most abundant clones make up less than 6% of the sample. CDR1 and CDR2 are drawn from the germline V gene: MGHRA, YSYEKL. Trimming costs V 0 bases and J 3 bases, and their ends lie 9 bases apart. The CDR3, cysteine through phenylalanine, is 15 amino acids long. Of the read, only the CDR3 DNA is kept; its 45 bases are in frame from base 1. Concerning this clone: The target of this receptor is not known. No base quality values were provided; no much bigger clone lies one nucleotide off.

The clonotype was recovered from a man aged 45-60 years with gastric cancer. The receptor chain draws on TRBV4-1 and TRBJ2-1; D gene: possibly TRBD1, on 5 matching bases. The sequencing here drew on peripheral blood, taken from a patient treated with photon-based radiotherapy. The DNA sequence is TGCGCCAGCAGCCAAGACGCAGGGCTCTACAATGAGCAGTTCTTC. This is translated as CASSQDAGLYNEQFF.